Listed below are T cell receptor beta chains from one sample, sequenced in a study of blood T cell repertoires in COVID-19. Measured with immunoSEQ multiplex PCR; TCRdb has only the in-frame clones, and not every one. The sample contains over 200,000 clones, approximately 82% of which appear only once. The sequenced material came from PBMCs or T cells enriched from blood (not recorded which). These TCRs come from a man between 40 and 49 years old who had recovered from COVID-19. Both conserved end residues are part of each CDR3. Fields, in order: clone size, J gene, D gene, V gene, CDR3 length, CDR3 protein, CDR3 DNA. D genes are given only for firm matches. Clone size is not always given. Where it is, it says once, few, many or a class for expanded clones.

-,TRBJ2-2,-,TRBV5-4,13,CASRAANTGELFF,TGTGCCAGCAGGGCAGCGAACACCGGGGAGCTGTTTTTT
-,TRBJ1-3,-,TRBV11-3,15,CASSPAGNTGNTIYF,TGTGCCAGCAGCCCAGCCGGGAATACTGGAAACACCATATATTTT
once,TRBJ1-1,-,TRBV5-5,13,CASSEEGWSEAFF,TGTGCCAGCAGCGAGGAGGGATGGAGTGAAGCTTTCTTT
-,TRBJ1-3,TRBD1,TRBV18,14,CASSRQGSGNTIYF,TGTGCCAGCTCACGACAGGGCTCTGGAAACACCATATATTTT
few,TRBJ2-1,TRBD1,TRBV2,15,CASREQGDKYNEQFF,TGTGCCAGCAGAGAACAGGGGGACAAATACAATGAGCAGTTCTTC
few,TRBJ2-7,-,TRBV5-4,15,CATTTLAVGRYEQYF,TGTGCCACCACTACCCTGGCGGTGGGGCGGTACGAGCAGTACTTC
few,TRBJ1-1,TRBD1,TRBV9,15,CASSEGTGSNTEAFF,TGTGCCAGCAGTGAAGGGACAGGATCGAACACTGAAGCTTTCTTT
once,TRBJ1-1,TRBD1,TRBV2,15,CASSRGGMVGTEAFF,TGTGCCAGCAGTAGAGGGGGCATGGTGGGCACTGAAGCTTTCTTT
-,TRBJ1-1,-,TRBV3-1/TRBV3-2,14,CASSPMGGATEAFF,TGTGCCAGCAGCCCCATGGGGGGGGCCACTGAAGCTTTCTTT
-,TRBJ2-1,-,TRBV7-9,14,CASSSRGSYNEQFF,TGTGCCAGCAGCTCTCGGGGGAGCTACAATGAGCAGTTCTTC
-,TRBJ2-1,-,TRBV6-5,12,CASSSNSREQFF,TGTGCCAGCAGTTCTAATAGCCGCGAGCAGTTCTTC
-,TRBJ2-3,TRBD2,TRBV11-2,16,CASSPTGGFRTDTQYF,TGTGCCAGCAGCCCAACGGGGGGTTTTCGCACAGATACGCAGTATTTT
-,TRBJ1-6,TRBD1,TRBV7-2,15,CASSLGQAYNSPLHF,TGTGCCAGCAGCTTGGGACAGGCCTATAATTCACCCCTCCACTTT
-,TRBJ1-4,TRBD1,TRBV5-4,18,CASSPNSGGRRANEKLFF,TGTGCCAGCAGCCCGAATTCAGGGGGCAGGAGGGCTAATGAAAAACTGTTTTTT
-,TRBJ1-4,-,TRBV9,15,CASSVQSVVGEKLFF,TGTGCCAGCAGCGTACAATCGGTGGTCGGTGAAAAACTGTTTTTT
once,TRBJ1-6,-,TRBV10-3,14,CAISDDQGRHSPHF,TGTGCCATCAGTGACGACCAGGGAAGGCATTCTCCCCACTTT
-,TRBJ1-1,-,TRBV3-1/TRBV3-2,16,CASSSFSGATNTEAFF,TGTGCCAGCAGCTCCTTTTCAGGGGCCACGAACACTGAAGCTTTCTTT
-,TRBJ2-4,TRBD1,TRBV19,11,CASSSGDRVYF,TGTGCCAGTAGCTCAGGGGACAGGGTATACTTC
-,TRBJ2-1,TRBD2,TRBV7-2,15,CASSVLAGAGHEQFF,TGTGCCAGCAGCGTACTAGCGGGAGCCGGCCATGAGCAGTTCTTC
-,TRBJ2-7,TRBD1,TRBV7-9,12,CASSSAGGEQYF,TGTGCCAGCAGCTCCGCAGGGGGCGAGCAGTACTTC
-,TRBJ2-5,-,TRBV28,13,CASSFGREETQYF,TGTGCCAGCAGTTTTGGGCGGGAAGAGACCCAGTACTTC
-,TRBJ1-6,-,TRBV9,13,CASSGTGDSPLHF,TGTGCCAGCAGCGGAACGGGTGATTCACCCCTCCACTTT
-,TRBJ2-7,-,TRBV30,12,CAWSELRFEQYF,TGTGCCTGGAGTGAACTGAGGTTCGAGCAGTACTTC
-,TRBJ2-6,-,TRBV5-4,16,CASSLGVSSGANVLTF,TGTGCCAGCAGCTTGGGTGTGAGCTCTGGGGCCAACGTCCTGACTTTC
-,TRBJ1-4,-,TRBV3-1/TRBV3-2,14,CASSQEIRGEKLFF,TGTGCCAGCAGCCAAGAGATAAGGGGGGAAAAACTGTTTTTT
few,TRBJ2-4,-,TRBV2,13,CASSEERENIQYF,TGTGCCAGCAGTGAAGAGCGGGAAAACATTCAGTACTTC
once,TRBJ1-1,-,TRBV28,15,CASSSPTELNTEAFF,TGTGCCAGCAGTTCACCAACTGAGTTGAACACTGAAGCTTTCTTT
-,TRBJ2-3,-,TRBV4-1,11,CASSQERRKYF,TGCGCCAGCAGCCAAGAGAGGCGGAAGTATTTT
-,TRBJ2-2,TRBD1,TRBV5-4,16,CASSLSGTAWAGELFF,TGTGCCAGCAGCTTGTCCGGGACAGCCTGGGCCGGGGAGCTGTTTTTT
-,TRBJ1-2,TRBD1,TRBV28,17,CASSLRTGGYNSYGYTF,TGTGCCAGCAGTTTAAGGACAGGGGGGTATAATAGCTATGGCTACACCTTC
many,TRBJ1-1,TRBD1,TRBV15,14,CATSTGTVGTEAFF,TGTGCCACCAGCACGGGGACAGTAGGCACTGAAGCTTTCTTT
-,TRBJ2-3,-,TRBV28,17,CASPPLGGGAGTDTQYF,TGTGCCAGCCCTCCCCTCGGCGGGGGCGCGGGCACAGATACGCAGTATTTT
once,TRBJ2-5,TRBD2,TRBV7-2,15,CASNRDGGALETQYF,TGTGCCAGCAATAGGGACGGGGGGGCCCTTGAGACCCAGTACTTC
few,TRBJ2-1,TRBD1,TRBV6-4,14,CASSDSTGGNEQFF,TGTGCCAGCAGTGACTCGACAGGGGGCAATGAGCAGTTCTTC
-,TRBJ2-7,TRBD1,TRBV25-1,14,CASTTGTGLREQYF,TGTGCCTCTACTACCGGGACAGGCCTTAGGGAGCAGTACTTC
-,TRBJ1-5,TRBD1,TRBV10-2,16,CASREAGTVGNQPQHF,TGCGCCAGCAGGGAAGCCGGGACAGTCGGCAATCAGCCCCAGCATTTT
few,TRBJ2-5,TRBD2,TRBV7-8,15,CASSPTTSGGETQYF,TGTGCCAGCAGCCCAACGACTAGCGGGGGAGAGACCCAGTACTTC
-,TRBJ2-3,TRBD1,TRBV24-1,17,CATSDFPGQGTTDTQYF,TGTGCCACCAGTGATTTTCCAGGACAGGGCACAACAGATACGCAGTATTTT
-,TRBJ1-2,-,TRBV5-5,14,CASSLVQGNYGYTF,TGTGCCAGCAGCTTGGTGCAGGGGAACTATGGCTACACCTTC
once,TRBJ2-3,-,TRBV7-3,14,CASSLGQRTDTQYF,TGTGCCAGCAGCCTAGGACAGCGCACAGATACGCAGTATTTT
-,TRBJ1-4,-,TRBV9,15,CASSLRQDWGEKLFF,TGTGCCAGCAGCCTTCGACAGGACTGGGGTGAAAAACTGTTTTTT
-,TRBJ1-5,-,TRBV6-5,14,CASSYTGHGQPQHF,TGTGCCAGCAGTTATACAGGGCACGGGCAGCCCCAGCATTTT
-,TRBJ1-2,-,TRBV6-5,10,CASGIYGYTF,TGTGCCAGCGGCATATATGGCTACACCTTC
-,TRBJ2-7,-,TRBV7-2,14,CASSSAGDSYEQYF,TGTGCCAGCAGCTCCGCAGGGGATAGCTACGAGCAGTACTTC
-,TRBJ1-5,-,TRBV10-2,15,CASSDEFAFNQPQHF,TGCGCCAGCAGTGACGAGTTCGCTTTCAATCAGCCCCAGCATTTT